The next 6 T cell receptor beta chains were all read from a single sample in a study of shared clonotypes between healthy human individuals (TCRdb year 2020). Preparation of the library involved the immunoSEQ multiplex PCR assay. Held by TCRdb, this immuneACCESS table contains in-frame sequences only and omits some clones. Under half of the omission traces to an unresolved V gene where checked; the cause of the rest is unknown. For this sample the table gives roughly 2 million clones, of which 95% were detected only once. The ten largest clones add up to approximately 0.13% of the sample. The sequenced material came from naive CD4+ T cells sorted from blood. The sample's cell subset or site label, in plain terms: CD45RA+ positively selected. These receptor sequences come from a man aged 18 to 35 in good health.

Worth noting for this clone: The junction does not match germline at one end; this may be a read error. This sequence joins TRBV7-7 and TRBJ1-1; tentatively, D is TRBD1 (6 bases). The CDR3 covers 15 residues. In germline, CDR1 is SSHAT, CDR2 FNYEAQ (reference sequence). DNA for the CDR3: TGTGCTAGCAGCCCTTACCGGGACACGGACACTGAAGCTTTCTTT. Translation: CASSPYRDTDTEAFF.

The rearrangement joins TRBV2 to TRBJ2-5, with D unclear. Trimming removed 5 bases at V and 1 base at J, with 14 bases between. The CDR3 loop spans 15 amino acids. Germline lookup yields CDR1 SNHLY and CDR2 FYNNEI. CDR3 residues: CASSTQLSSQETQYF. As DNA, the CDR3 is TGTGCCAGCAGTACCCAGCTCAGTTCCCAAGAGACCCAGTACTTC.

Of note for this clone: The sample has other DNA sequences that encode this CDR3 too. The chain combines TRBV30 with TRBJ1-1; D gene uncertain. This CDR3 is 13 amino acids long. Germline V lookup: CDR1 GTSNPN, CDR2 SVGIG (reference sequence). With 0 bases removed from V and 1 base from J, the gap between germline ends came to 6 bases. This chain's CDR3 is CAWSVRGNTEAFF. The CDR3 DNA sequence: TGTGCCTGGAGTGTACGAGGGAACACTGAAGCTTTCTTT.

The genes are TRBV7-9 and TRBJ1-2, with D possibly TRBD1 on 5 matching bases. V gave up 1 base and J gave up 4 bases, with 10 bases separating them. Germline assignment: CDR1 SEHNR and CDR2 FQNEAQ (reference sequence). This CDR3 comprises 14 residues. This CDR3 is CASSLEGRAYGYTF. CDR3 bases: TGTGCCAGCAGCTTAGAAGGCAGGGCCTATGGCTACACCTTC.

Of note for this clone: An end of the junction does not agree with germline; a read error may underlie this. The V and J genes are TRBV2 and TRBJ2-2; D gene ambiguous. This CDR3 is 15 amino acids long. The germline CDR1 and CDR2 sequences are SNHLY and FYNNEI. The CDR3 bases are TGTGCCAGCAGGGAAGAGGCAGCGAACACCGGGGAGCTGTTTTTT. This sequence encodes CASREEAANTGELFF.

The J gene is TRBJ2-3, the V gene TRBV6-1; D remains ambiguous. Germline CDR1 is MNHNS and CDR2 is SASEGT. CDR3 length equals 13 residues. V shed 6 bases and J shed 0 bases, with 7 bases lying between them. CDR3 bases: TGTGCCAGCAGGGGCGTTAGCACAGATACGCAGTATTTT. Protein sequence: CASRGVSTDTQYF.